The 21 T cell receptor beta chains in this list originate from one sample, sequenced in a study of cytomegalovirus exposure and HLA in healthy donors. PCR primers comprised 60 Vbeta and 13 Jbeta primers. Sequenced by immunoSEQ multiplex PCR; TCRdb stores in-frame clones only, minus some. This table has 150,000 to 200,000 clones, roughly 74% appearing once. Material for sequencing was PBMCs. These receptors all come from a woman in her 30s in good health and CMV-seropositive.

The chain recombines TRBV6-5 with TRBJ2-5, with D maybe TRBD1 (6 bases). The germline gives CDR1 MNHEY, CDR2 SVGAGI. The length of the CDR3 is 12 residues. V gave up 7 bases and J gave up 4 bases, with 10 bases separating them. CDR3 DNA: TGTGCCAGCACAGACAGGAGAGAGACCCAGTACTTC. Its protein is CASTDRRETQYF.

The chain has TRBV7-9 and TRBJ1-4; the D gene is possibly TRBD1 (6 bases). There are 17 residues in the CDR3. The germline V and J ends were trimmed by 5 bases and 1 base, with 17 bases remaining between them. Germline loops: CDR1 SEHNR, CDR2 FQNEAQ (reference sequence). CDR3 sequence reads: CASSPYTTGRTNEKLFF. The CDR3 nucleotides read TGTGCCAGCAGCCCATATACTACAGGGAGAACTAATGAAAAACTGTTTTTT.

The rearrangement links TRBV5-1 to TRBJ2-1, with 8 bases that match TRBD2. Germline CDR1 and CDR2: SGHRS and YFSETQ. The CDR3 is 17 amino acids. V lost 2 bases to trimming and J lost 0 bases; unmatched junction nucleotides: 7. CDR3 loop: CASSLISGASSYNEQFF. In DNA form, the CDR3 reads TGCGCCAGCAGCTTAATTAGCGGGGCCAGCTCCTACAATGAGCAGTTCTTC.

The chain recombines TRBV10-3 with TRBJ1-2; possible D gene TRBD1, 5 bases. CDR3 length equals 18 residues. Germline CDR1 and CDR2: ENHRY and SYGVKD. Deletions cut 0 bases from V and 8 bases from J, with 25 bases between. As DNA, the CDR3 is TGTGCCATCAGTGAGTCTCCGCTGGGGGAGGGAAATAGCAGAGGCTACACCTTC. This encodes CAISESPLGEGNSRGYTF.

This clone has a handful of counts. Written as DNA, the CDR3 is TGTGCCAGCAGGGATCCCCGCGGAGCAAACACCGGGGAGCTGTTTTTT. Translating it yields CASRDPRGANTGELFF. The rearrangement joins TRBV2 to TRBJ2-2; D unclear. CDR3 size: 16 residues. Trimming removed 6 bases at V and 2 bases at J, with 16 bases between. The germline CDR1 and CDR2 sequences are SNHLY and FYNNEI. Using reference TRBV2 and TRBJ2-2 for the parts outside the CDR3, the full variable domain is EPEVTQTPSHQVTQMGQEVILRCVPISNHLYFYWYRQILGQKVEFLVSFYNNEISEKSEIFDDQFSVERPDGSNFTLKIRSTKLEDSAMYFCASRDPRGANTGELFFGEGSRLTVL.

The chain carries TRBV6-6 and TRBJ2-7; 8 bases match TRBD2. The germline CDR1 and CDR2 sequences are MNHNY and SVGAGI (reference sequence). This CDR3 is 16 amino acids long. J gave up 2 bases and V 4 bases, and 10 bases lay outside the gene matches. CDR3 sequence (DNA): TGTGCCAGCAGTTTATACTCGAGCGGGAGCGCCTACGAGCAGTACTTC. This gives the protein CASSLYSSGSAYEQYF.

In DNA form, the CDR3 reads TGTGCCAGCAGCCCGGAGAGCGGGAGGGTCTACGAGCAGTACTTC. As protein: CASSPESGRVYEQYF. This rearrangement joins TRBV7-6 to TRBJ2-7; 10 bases are shared with TRBD2. Germline V lookup: CDR1 SGHVS, CDR2 FNYEAQ. CDR3 length: 15 amino acids. With 5 bases clipped from V and 3 bases from J, the junction kept 7 bases outside the gene matches.

The table lists this clone with a few counts. V and J are TRBV10-2 and TRBJ1-2; D remains unclear. V lost 0 bases and J lost 0, with 11 bases in between. The germline V gene encodes CDR1 WSHSY and CDR2 SAAADI. The length of the CDR3 is 16 residues. The CDR3 DNA follows: TGCGCCAGCAGTGAGTCGAGGGAGGGTCCTAACTATGGCTACACCTTC. Translated: CASSESREGPNYGYTF.

This clone came up once. V usage is TRBV11-2 and J usage is TRBJ2-7, with D perhaps TRBD1 (5 bases). The CDR3 consists of 16 residues. Germline V gene sequence: CDR1 SGHAT, CDR2 FQNNGV. V was shortened by 8 bases and J by 2 bases, with 22 bases between the two germline ends. The CDR3 protein is CASAVIKGLGTYEQYF. CDR3 coding DNA: TGTGCCAGCGCCGTGATTAAGGGGCTAGGAACCTACGAGCAGTACTTC.

This clone was seen more than once but under ten times. The chain carries TRBV9 and TRBJ2-1, with 7 bases that match TRBD1. This CDR3 spans 15 amino acids. V trimming: 4 bases; J trimming: 2 bases; junction bases outside the gene matches: 6. Germline CDR1 reads SGDLS; CDR2 reads YYNGEE. CDR3 DNA sequence: TGTGCCAGCAGCATAGAGGGGGCCGCCTACAATGAGCAGTTCTTC. It encodes CASSIEGAAYNEQFF.

This clone came up a few times. The CDR3 region is CASSSGLAAWYEQYF. The CDR3 bases are TGCGCCAGCAGCTCAGGACTAGCGGCTTGGTACGAGCAGTACTTC. This chain joins TRBV5-1 and TRBJ2-7, with 10 bases lining up with TRBD2. This CDR3 region has 15 residues. The trim removed 3 bases at V and 4 bases at J, leaving 7 bases unmatched. The germline CDR1 and CDR2 sequences are SGHRS and YFSETQ.

This chain uses TRBV15 with TRBJ1-5; 7 bases are a match to TRBD1. The germline V gene encodes CDR1 LNHNV and CDR2 YYDKDF (reference sequence). The CDR3 has 15 residues. The J segment lost 2 bases and the V segment lost 5 bases, leaving 6 bases of the junction unmatched. DNA for the CDR3: TGTGCCACCAGCTCCAGGGGGGAGGGCAATCAGCCCCAGCATTTT. Translation gives CATSSRGEGNQPQHF.

V usage is TRBV6-5 and J usage is TRBJ2-1; 9 positions agree with TRBD2. Germline assignment: CDR1 MNHEY and CDR2 SVGAGI. V lost 6 bases to trimming and J lost 9 bases; unmatched junction nucleotides: 6. This CDR3 spans 13 amino acids. The CDR3 is CASRRTSEGEQFF. DNA of the CDR3: TGTGCCAGCAGAAGGACTAGCGAAGGTGAGCAGTTCTTC.

V gene TRBV6-5 combines with J gene TRBJ1-6, with 10 bases that match TRBD1. Germline values: CDR1 MNHEY, CDR2 SVGAGI. CDR3 size: 15 residues. The V gene end was trimmed by 3 bases and the J gene end by 6 bases; junction bases not matched to a gene: 2. DNA for the CDR3: TGTGCCAGCAGTTATGGGGACAGGGGTAATTCACCCCTCCACTTT. Protein: CASSYGDRGNSPLHF.

The J gene is TRBJ2-1, the V gene TRBV10-3; tentatively, D is TRBD2 (6 bases). The length of the CDR3 is 17 residues. CDR1 is ENHRY, CDR2 SYGVKD, per germline. Trimming cost V 1 base and J 0 bases, with 13 bases left between them. The CDR3 reads CAISEWEAPSSYNEQFF. Here the CDR3 DNA reads TGTGCCATCAGTGAGTGGGAGGCCCCTAGCTCCTACAATGAGCAGTTCTTC.

The chain is built from TRBV19 and TRBJ2-4, with D perhaps matching TRBD2 (5 bases). This CDR3 has 13 residues. Germline CDR1 reads LNHDA; CDR2 reads SQIVND (reference sequence). Trimming shortened V by 8 bases and J by 6 bases, and 14 bases separated the two germline ends. The CDR3 bases are TGTGCCAGTTACCACGGAGGACTAAACATTCAGTACTTC. Translating gives CASYHGGLNIQYF. Supplemented by reference TRBV19 and TRBJ2-4, the full variable domain reads DGGITQSPKYLFRKEGQNVTLSCEQNLNHDAMYWYRQDPGQGLRLIYYSQIVNDFQKGDIAEGYSVSREKKESFPLTVTSAQKNPTAFYLCASYHGGLNIQYFGAGTRLSVL.

This clone was counted a few times. The CDR3 loop is CASSESGRGYEQYF. The DNA for the CDR3 is TGTGCCAGCAGTGAATCAGGGCGGGGGTACGAGCAGTACTTC. This sequence joins TRBV25-1 and TRBJ2-7; 7 nucleotides line up with TRBD2. Unmatched junction bases numbered 4, after V lost 1 base and J lost 4 bases. This CDR3 has 14 residues. Germline V gene sequence: CDR1 MGHDK, CDR2 SYGVNS.

The chain couples TRBV7-2 to TRBJ2-7, with TRBD2 as a possible D gene (6 bases). Trimming shortened V by 6 bases and J by 4 bases, and 13 bases separated the two germline ends. Germline V gene sequence: CDR1 SGHTA, CDR2 FQGNSA. The CDR3 runs 13 residues. This chain's CDR3 is CASRGGPEYEQYF. CDR3 nucleotide sequence: TGTGCCAGCAGGGGGGGTCCCGAATACGAGCAGTACTTC.

This clone was picked up one time. The CDR3 nucleotides are TGTGCCAGCAGGCTAGCGATCGAATCCTACAATGAGCAGTTCTTC. Its translation is CASRLAIESYNEQFF. The chain recombines TRBV28 with TRBJ2-1; a possible D gene is TRBD2 (6 bases). Per germline, CDR1 MDHEN and CDR2 SYDVKM. Trimming pared 6 bases from V and 1 base from J, leaving 13 bases between. The CDR3 is 15 residues long.

This rearrangement joins TRBV10-3 to TRBJ1-4; D remains ambiguous. CDR1 and CDR2 from the germline V gene are ENHRY and SYGVKD. Trimming shortened V by 1 base and J by 8 bases, and 8 bases separated the two germline ends. This CDR3 is built from 13 residues. The CDR3 protein is CAISEWSGEKLFF. CDR3 nucleotide sequence: TGTGCCATCAGTGAGTGGAGCGGGGAAAAACTGTTTTTT.

The V and J genes are TRBV2 and TRBJ2-1; D gene ambiguous. V was pared by 4 bases and J by 2 bases, with 18 bases between. Germline lookup yields CDR1 SNHLY and CDR2 FYNNEI. CDR3 length: 17 residues. Here the CDR3 DNA reads TGTGCCAGCAGTGGCACACTAACCTCATACACCTACAATGAGCAGTTCTTC. Its protein product is CASSGTLTSYTYNEQFF.